This TCR beta chain was found in a study of response to subunit inactivated influenza vaccine. This clonotype was counted a few times. The germline CDR1 and CDR2 sequences are SGDLS and YYNGEE. The ends were cut back, 2 bases at V and 3 bases at J, with 12 bases in the middle. The CDR3 extends over 14 amino acids. From the RT-PCR reads, TCRdb called clonotypes with MiXCR, one entry per CDR3 protein. The sample holds some 540,000 distinct CDR3 sequences; less than 25% are singletons and the top ten take 2.8%. Separately, the same data were catalogued under a study of T cells expressing NK-cell markers. According to that study: UMIs were included in TCR beta cDNA generated by 5'RACE template switching. Six donors carried dominant NKG2C+ clonotypes that made up about 1.0-7.0% of their CD8+ T cells. The same clonotypes also predominated in the CD3+CD56-NKG2C+ fraction of several donors.

The clonotype originates from a man in his fifties or sixties who received an inactivated influenza vaccine. This sequence joins TRBV9 and TRBJ2-7, with TRBD1 as a possible D gene (5 bases). Sequencing used CD4+ T cells sorted from PBMCs, obtained about 13 days after vaccination. CDR3 in amino acids: CASSVDLTDYEQYF. CDR3 nucleotide sequence: TGTGCCAGCAGCGTCGACCTGACAGACTACGAGCAGTACTTC. Full variable domain (missing parts from reference TRBV9 and TRBJ2-7): DSGVTQTPKHLITATGQRVTLRCSPRSGDLSVYWYQQSLDQGLQFLIQYYNGEERAKGNILERFSAQQFPDLHSELNLSSLELGDSALYFCASSVDLTDYEQYFGPGTRLTVT.